This TCR beta chain was retrieved from a study of response to subunit inactivated influenza vaccine. This clonotype was observed at least ten times. Its antigen is still unknown. TCRdb passed the RT-PCR reads through MiXCR, listing each CDR3 protein once. The data show roughly 160,000 distinct CDR3 sequences, with about 11% seen just once and around 12% held by the top ten. The study, taken as a whole, reports: Authors suggested seasonal influenza vaccinations each recruit few new T cells.

Germline V gene sequence: CDR1 SGHDT, CDR2 YYEEEE. CDR3 length equals 14 residues. Trimming removed 3 bases from V and 9 bases from J, with 13 bases in between. Sample: non-naive T cells sorted from PBMCs, taken about 40 days after vaccination. The rearrangement joins TRBV5-6 to TRBJ1-6; D not certain. This receptor was taken from a man between 45 and 60 years old who received an inactivated influenza vaccine. CDR3 loop: CASSSAQDGSPLHF. The CDR3 bases are TGTGCCAGCAGCTCTGCCCAGGACGGTTCACCCCTCCACTTT.